The next 32 T cell receptor beta chains were all read from a single sample in a study of cytotoxic CD8 clonotypes in ibrutinib-treated CLL. This table comes from immunoSEQ multiplex PCR, and its TCRdb copy is limited to in-frame clones, with some not included. Among approximately 200,000 clones, 72% were seen once, and the ten largest hold around an eighth. The source material was PBMCs, sampled after 24 months of ibrutinib treatment. The receptors derive from a human donor with chronic lymphocytic leukemia.

The chain joins TRBV25-1 to TRBJ1-1; D unclear. CDR3 length: 12 amino acids. Germline V gives CDR1 MGHDK, CDR2 SYGVNS. V shed 4 bases and J shed 7 bases, with 10 bases lying between them. The CDR3 DNA sequence: TGTGCCAGCAGTGTTGGAGGGATTGAAGCTTTCTTT. Its protein product is CASSVGGIEAFF. The full variable domain, rest sourced from reference TRBV25-1 and TRBJ1-1, is EADIYQTPRYLVIGTGKKITLECSQTMGHDKMYWYQQDPGMELHLIHYSYGVNSTEKGDLSSESTVSRIRTEHFPLTLESARPSHTSQYLCASSVGGIEAFFGQGTRLTVV.

Only a few counts were recorded for this clone. The chain uses TRBV7-2 and TRBJ2-5; unclear D gene. Deletions cut 1 base from V and 2 bases from J, with 5 bases between. This CDR3 has 13 residues. Germline V lookup: CDR1 SGHTA, CDR2 FQGNSA. The CDR3 spells CASSLGGQETQYF. The CDR3 DNA reads as TGTGCCAGCAGCTTAGGGGGACAAGAGACCCAGTACTTC. The variable domain in full, completed from reference TRBV7-2 and TRBJ2-5, reads GAGVSQSPSNKVTEKGKDVELRCDPISGHTALYWYRQSLGQGLEFLIYFQGNSAPDKSGLPSDRFSAERTGGSVSTLTIQRTQQEDSAVYLCASSLGGQETQYFGPGTRLLVL.

V and J are TRBV28 and TRBJ2-2, with TRBD1 identical over 10 bases. The CDR3 has 16 residues. J was trimmed by 4 bases and V by 6 bases; bases with no gene match: 8. The V gene's germline CDR1 is MDHEN and CDR2 SYDVKM. Here the CDR3 DNA reads TGTGCCAGCAGCCACATGACAGGGGGCCCCACCGGGGAGCTGTTTTTT. This translates into CASSHMTGGPTGELFF.

V usage is TRBV5-1 and J usage is TRBJ2-7; TRBD2 might be the D (5 bases). CDR3 length equals 14 residues. V lost 5 bases and J 1 base, leaving 13 bases between the germline ends. Germline CDR1 SGHRS, CDR2 YFSETQ. CDR3 protein: CASSTIGGSYEQYF. The CDR3 DNA sequence: TGCGCCAGCAGTACGATCGGCGGGTCCTACGAGCAGTACTTC.

This chain joins TRBV5-1 and TRBJ2-7; the match to TRBD2 covers 9 bases. Germline V gene lookup returns CDR1 SGHRS and CDR2 YFSETQ. This CDR3 contains 14 residues. V shed 5 bases and J 5 bases; nucleotides not matched to a gene: 8. The CDR3 nucleotides read TGCGCCAGCAGACCTAGCGGGAACGTCCACGAGCAGTACTTC. It is translated as CASRPSGNVHEQYF.

This chain uses TRBV19 with TRBJ1-3, with D maybe TRBD1 (6 bases). Trimming took 5 bases from V and 9 from J, leaving 17 bases between them. The V gene's germline CDR1 is LNHDA and CDR2 SQIVND (reference sequence). The length of the CDR3 is 14 residues. This CDR3 is CASSRQDRSSTIYF. Written as DNA, the CDR3 is TGTGCCAGTAGTCGACAAGACAGGTCCTCCACCATATATTTT.

This clone showed up just a few times. This sequence joins TRBV18 and TRBJ2-2, with TRBD2 identical over 10 bases. Germline V gene sequence: CDR1 KGHSH, CDR2 LQKENI. This CDR3 comprises 16 residues. V was pared by 5 bases and J by 2 bases, with 5 bases of the junction left unmatched. CDR3 loop: CASSIRTSGNTGELFF. Written as DNA, the CDR3 is TGTGCCAGCTCAATAAGGACTAGCGGAAACACCGGGGAGCTGTTTTTT.

The chain has TRBV29-1 and TRBJ1-2; 8 bases map to TRBD1. CDR1 is SQVTM, CDR2 ANQGSEA, per germline. V lost 7 bases to trimming and J lost 4 bases; unmatched junction nucleotides: 5. This CDR3 spans 12 amino acids. CDR3: CSADRVGYGYTF. CDR3 DNA: TGCAGCGCGGACAGGGTTGGCTATGGCTACACCTTC.

This clone was seen a single time. The V and J genes are TRBV7-8 and TRBJ2-2; TRBD2 might be the D (6 bases). V was pared by 3 bases and J by 7 bases, with 12 bases between. Germline CDR1 is SGHVS and CDR2 is FQNEAQ. This CDR3 spans 14 amino acids. CDR3 region: CASSLPSEGGELFF. The CDR3, as DNA: TGTGCCAGCAGCTTGCCTAGCGAGGGCGGGGAGCTGTTTTTT.

V and J are TRBV28 and TRBJ2-7; weak D call: TRBD1 (6 bases). CDR3 length: 17 residues. Germline loops: CDR1 MDHEN, CDR2 SYDVKM. Trimming removed 4 bases at V and 0 bases at J, with 19 bases between. The DNA of the CDR3 is TGTGCCAGCAGTTGGCCCTCTAAAGGACAGATCTCCTACGAGCAGTACTTC. It yields the protein CASSWPSKGQISYEQYF.

The chain has TRBV5-1 and TRBJ2-7; the D call may be TRBD1 or TRBD2 (6 bases each). Per germline, CDR1 SGHRS and CDR2 YFSETQ. The CDR3 is made up of 16 amino acids. V gave up 4 bases and J gave up 1 base, with 18 bases separating them. The CDR3 nucleotides read TGCGCCAGCAGCCGCGGGACAACCGGGGCTTCCTACGAGCAGTACTTC. Translation gives CASSRGTTGASYEQYF.

V gene TRBV19 combines with J gene TRBJ1-1, with a tentative D call TRBD1 (5 bases). The germline V gene has CDR1 LNHDA and CDR2 SQIVND (reference sequence). Trimming removed 4 bases at V and 5 bases at J, with 14 bases between. This CDR3 contains 14 residues. The CDR3 region has the DNA TGTGCCAGTAGTAGACGAGGAGAGGGGACTGAAGCTTTCTTT. Its protein is CASSRRGEGTEAFF.

This chain uses TRBV30 with TRBJ1-6; no definite D call. Trimming pared 3 bases from V and 6 bases from J, leaving 6 bases between. The germline V gene encodes CDR1 GTSNPN and CDR2 SVGIG (reference sequence). This CDR3 region has 12 residues. The CDR3 bases are TGTGCCTGGAGGTCCCCTAATTCACCCCTCCACTTT. It yields the protein CAWRSPNSPLHF.

V gene TRBV9 combines with J gene TRBJ2-7; 7 bases are a match to TRBD1. This CDR3 region has 15 residues. The germline gives CDR1 SGDLS, CDR2 YYNGEE. Trimming at V came to 4 bases and at J to 3 bases, leaving 10 bases not matched to a gene. CDR3 nucleotide sequence: TGTGCCAGCAGCTCAGGGACAGCCAGGATCTACGAGCAGTACTTC. It yields the protein CASSSGTARIYEQYF.

This chain uses TRBV5-1 with TRBJ2-5; D possibly corresponds to TRBD1 (5 bases). The CDR3 has 14 residues. V gave up 4 bases and J gave up 4 bases, with 14 bases separating them. Germline V lookup: CDR1 SGHRS, CDR2 YFSETQ. This chain's CDR3 is CASSRPGSVETQYF. The DNA for the CDR3 is TGCGCCAGCAGCCGCCCAGGGTCTGTAGAGACCCAGTACTTC.

This chain links TRBV9 with TRBJ1-2, with TRBD1 identical over 7 bases. J lost 4 bases, V lost 4 bases, and 13 bases had no gene match. Germline lookup yields CDR1 SGDLS and CDR2 YYNGEE. The CDR3 sequence is 16 residues long. In DNA, the CDR3 is TGTGCCAGCAGCCCCAGATCAGGGGGTTTTAGCTATGGCTACACCTTC. Encoded protein: CASSPRSGGFSYGYTF.

This chain joins TRBV6-5 and TRBJ2-7; TRBD1 aligns across 7 bases. Germline V gene sequence: CDR1 MNHEY, CDR2 SVGAGI. The J segment lost 0 bases and the V segment lost 5 bases, leaving 7 bases of the junction unmatched. The CDR3 is made up of 15 amino acids. CDR3 coding DNA: TGTGCCAGCAGTACGACAGGGACGAGCTCCTACGAGCAGTACTTC. It encodes CASSTTGTSSYEQYF.

CDR3 DNA sequence: TGTGCCAGCTCACAGCAGGGGGTAAACTATGGCTACACCTTC. Its protein product is CASSQQGVNYGYTF. The chain employs TRBV18 and TRBJ1-2; 7 bases map to TRBD1. V shed 4 bases, J shed 2 bases, and the junction held 4 bases outside the gene matches. CDR3 length: 14 residues. Germline V gene sequence: CDR1 KGHSH, CDR2 LQKENI.

V is TRBV28 and J is TRBJ2-7; possibly TRBD2 for D (5 bases). There are 14 residues in the CDR3. From germline, CDR1 is MDHEN and CDR2 SYDVKM. V lost 6 bases to trimming and J lost 2 bases, with 14 bases between them. The CDR3 nucleotides are TGTGCCAGCAGCTCCGGACGGGGAACCTACGAGCAGTACTTC. Its protein is CASSSGRGTYEQYF.

V usage is TRBV2 and J usage is TRBJ2-2; 11 nucleotides agree with TRBD2. CDR1 and CDR2 (germline): SNHLY, FYNNEI. The CDR3 consists of 15 residues. Trimming took 6 bases from V and 8 from J; bases not matched to a gene: 8. In nucleotides, the CDR3 is TGTGCCAGCAGCTTTAGCGGGAGGGGGATGGGGGAGCTGTTTTTT. It is translated as CASSFSGRGMGELFF.

The V call is TRBV28, the J call TRBJ2-1; D may correspond to TRBD1 or TRBD2 (6 bases each). The CDR3 extends over 15 amino acids. Germline lookup yields CDR1 MDHEN and CDR2 SYDVKM. Trimming left V 8 bases short and J 2 bases short, with 16 bases between. This CDR3 reads CASPPRGRPYNEQFF. CDR3 DNA: TGTGCCAGCCCCCCCCGGGGGCGACCCTACAATGAGCAGTTCTTC.

The chain carries TRBV10-3 and TRBJ2-6; D unresolved. The CDR3 is made up of 12 amino acids. V was trimmed by 10 bases and J by 6 bases, leaving 10 bases between them. Germline CDR1 and CDR2: ENHRY and SYGVKD. The CDR3 region is CATRGPANVLTF. The CDR3 nucleotides read TGTGCCACCCGTGGTCCGGCCAACGTCCTGACTTTC.

V gene TRBV5-4 combines with J gene TRBJ2-5; 8 nucleotides align to TRBD1. CDR1 SGHNT and CDR2 YYREEE come from the germline V gene (reference sequence). V trimming: 4 bases; J trimming: 2 bases; junction bases outside the gene matches: 7. There are 15 residues in the CDR3. CDR3 protein: CASSIGTGAQETQYF. The CDR3 DNA follows: TGTGCCAGCAGCATCGGGACAGGAGCTCAAGAGACCCAGTACTTC.

The chain combines TRBV7-2 with TRBJ2-2; 11 bases match TRBD2. CDR3 length: 16 amino acids. In germline, CDR1 is SGHTA, CDR2 FQGNSA. V was clipped by 6 bases and J by 6 bases; unmatched bases: 9. The CDR3 DNA reads TGTGCCAGCAGGTCCCGTAGCGGGAGGGTTGCCGGGGAGCTGTTTTTT. Its translation: CASRSRSGRVAGELFF.

The rearrangement uses TRBV11-1 and TRBJ2-7; the match to TRBD1 covers 9 bases. With 5 bases clipped from V and 6 bases from J, the junction kept 23 bases outside the gene matches. The CDR3 consists of 19 residues. The germline V gene encodes CDR1 SGHAT and CDR2 FQDESV (reference sequence). CDR3 in amino acids: CASSRNRGPSSISDSEQYF. The CDR3, as DNA: TGTGCCAGCAGCAGAAACAGGGGGCCTTCGTCCATAAGTGATAGCGAGCAGTACTTC. The whole variable domain, filled in from reference TRBV11-1 and TRBJ2-7, reads EAEVAQSPRYKITEKSQAVAFWCDPISGHATLYWYRQILGQGPELLVQFQDESVVDDSQLPKDRFSAERLKGVDSTLKIQPAELGDSAMYLCASSRNRGPSSISDSEQYFGPGTRLTVT.

This chain joins TRBV28 and TRBJ2-7, with D unresolved. Trimming removed 3 bases from V and 1 base from J, with 7 bases in between. CDR1 MDHEN and CDR2 SYDVKM come from the germline V gene. The CDR3 totals 13 residues. CDR3: CASSFSESYEQYF. In DNA form, the CDR3 reads TGTGCCAGCAGTTTTTCGGAATCCTACGAGCAGTACTTC.

The chain carries TRBV11-2 and TRBJ2-7; 9 positions match TRBD2. The ends lost 4 bases at V and 6 bases at J; junction bases unmatched: 7. Germline V CDR1 and CDR2: SGHAT, FQNNGV. The CDR3 runs to 14 residues. CDR3 coding DNA: TGTGCCAGCAGCTCGCTTAGCGGGAGTCTCGAGCAGTACTTC. This sequence encodes CASSSLSGSLEQYF. The variable domain in full, with the rest retrieved from reference TRBV11-2 and TRBJ2-7, is EAGVAQSPRYKIIEKRQSVAFWCNPISGHATLYWYQQILGQGPKLLIQFQNNGVVDDSQLPKDRFSAERLKGVDSTLKIQPAKLEDSAVYLCASSSLSGSLEQYFGPGTRLTVT.

This clone has a handful of counts. The V gene is TRBV5-1, the J gene TRBJ2-7; D remains unclear. From germline, CDR1 is SGHRS and CDR2 YFSETQ. The CDR3 is made up of 14 amino acids. V was cut by 0 bases and J by 1 base, with 8 bases left in between. The DNA for the CDR3 is TGCGCCAGCAGCTTGGAGATAGAATCCTACGAGCAGTACTTC. This codes for CASSLEIESYEQYF.

The chain has TRBV25-1 and TRBJ2-1; D gene ambiguous. The CDR3 covers 16 residues. The V and J ends lost 3 bases and 0 bases respectively, with 12 bases between them. Germline values: CDR1 MGHDK, CDR2 SYGVNS. The CDR3 sequence: CASSDLPGLSYNEQFF. The CDR3 DNA reads as TGTGCCAGCAGTGACCTCCCCGGGCTCTCCTACAATGAGCAGTTCTTC.

The V gene is TRBV6-5, the J gene TRBJ1-2; no clear D gene. Per germline, CDR1 MNHEY and CDR2 SVGAGI. V lost 0 bases, J lost 3 bases, and 5 bases lay in between. CDR3 length: 13 amino acids. The chain's CDR3 is CASSYSLDYGYTF. Written as DNA, the CDR3 is TGTGCCAGCAGTTACTCGTTAGACTATGGCTACACCTTC.

In this sample, this clone turned up once. J is TRBJ1-2 and V is TRBV4-1; maybe TRBD1 (6 bases). CDR3 length: 14 amino acids. The V end was cut by 1 base, the J end by 6 bases, with 12 bases between. Germline V lookup: CDR1 MGHRA, CDR2 YSYEKL. CDR3 sequence: CASSQGGRGHGYTF. The DNA for the CDR3 is TGCGCCAGCAGCCAAGGGGGCAGGGGCCATGGCTACACCTTC.

The V call is TRBV5-1, the J call TRBJ2-5; 8 bases align to TRBD2. The CDR3 is made up of 14 amino acids. The germline CDR1 and CDR2 sequences are SGHRS and YFSETQ. V was pared by 0 bases and J by 4 bases, with 2 bases of the junction left unmatched. Here the CDR3 DNA reads TGCGCCAGCAGCTTGGATCGGGAGGGAGAGACCCAGTACTTC. Amino acids: CASSLDREGETQYF. Full variable domain (rest looked up from reference TRBV5-1 and TRBJ2-5): KAGVTQTPRYLIKTRGQQVTLSCSPISGHRSVSWYQQTPGQGLQFLFEYFSETQRNKGNFPGRFSGRQFSNSRSEMNVSTLELGDSALYLCASSLDREGETQYFGPGTRLLVL.